This T cell receptor (beta chain) was captured in a study of blood T cell repertoires in COVID-19. The overall study: Both acute and convalescent COVID-19 samples were obtained from the United States, Italy and Spain. The cDNA or gDNA used as material had been derived from T cells, B-cell-depleted T cells, or PBMCs.

Profiled with immunoSEQ multiplex PCR; TCRdb holds only in-frame clones, not every one. The sample includes fewer than 60,000 clones, approximately 80% of them seen just once. V trimming: 2 bases; J trimming: 5 bases; junction bases outside the gene matches: 8. CDR1 SGHNT and CDR2 YYREEE come from the germline V gene (reference sequence). The CDR3 runs 16 residues. The clonotype originates from a man between 60 and 75 years old with acute or convalescent COVID-19. Source material: peripheral blood. The V gene is TRBV5-4, the J gene TRBJ1-1; 11 bases are shared with TRBD1. As DNA, the CDR3 is TGTGCCAGCAGCTTTTCGTCGGGACAGGGGGGGACTGAAGCTTTCTTT. Translation gives CASSFSSGQGGTEAFF.